This T cell receptor beta chain derives from a study of T cells expressing NK-cell markers. Study-wide results and limits: Dominant NKG2C+ clonotypes were found to form roughly 1.0-7.0% of CD8+ T cells in 5 or 6 donors.

Note on this clonotype: The antigen remains undetermined.

TCRdb re-called the 5' RACE reads; every CDR3 protein appears as one record, without DNA. Its table records about 260,000 distinct CDR3 sequences. From germline, CDR1 is MNHNS and CDR2 SASEGT. CDR3 length equals 14 residues. V and J are TRBV6-1 and TRBJ2-1; TCRdb indicates TRBD1, and absent DNA this call remains unverified. The clonotype was recovered from a man between 18 and 29 years old in good health. The sequenced material came from blood T cells: a sorted CD56 or NKG2C T cell subset, CD4+ or CD8+ T cells, or bulk PBMC T cells (not recorded which). The CDR3 sequence is CASMGHLSYNEQFF.